This is a list of T cell receptor beta chains from one sample in a study of blood T cell repertoires in COVID-19. Sequencing used immunoSEQ multiplex PCR; TCRdb keeps in-frame clones, though not all of them. Of about 5,900 clones listed, almost 90% are singletons. Sequenced sample: peripheral blood. These TCRs come from a man aged 55 to 70 with acute or convalescent COVID-19. The CDR3 runs from the conserved cysteine through the conserved F or W. D genes are given only for firm matches. Only part of the rows carry a size: once, few, many, or a class if the clone is expanded.

d_call: .
j_call: TRBJ2-7
v_call: TRBV5-5
clone_size: few
cdr3_nt: TGTGCCAGCAGCTTAGCCCTCCTGGACTACAAACCCTACGAGCAGTACTTC
cdr3_aa: CASSLALLDYKPYEQYF

d_call: .
j_call: TRBJ2-3
v_call: TRBV5-1
clone_size: .
cdr3_nt: TGCGCCAGCAGCTCATACAGGAGCACGGATACGCAGTATTTT
cdr3_aa: CASSSYRSTDTQYF

d_call: .
j_call: TRBJ1-5
v_call: TRBV30
clone_size: .
cdr3_nt: TGTGCCTGGAGCCTCCCAGGGGCGGCAGGCGGTCAGCCCCAGCATTTT
cdr3_aa: CAWSLPGAAGGQPQHF

d_call: TRBD1
j_call: TRBJ1-2
v_call: TRBV15
clone_size: .
cdr3_nt: TGTGCCACCAGCAGACAGGGGGCGCATGGCTACACCTTC
cdr3_aa: CATSRQGAHGYTF

d_call: TRBD1
j_call: TRBJ1-5
v_call: TRBV4-3
clone_size: few
cdr3_nt: TGCGCCAGCAGCCCGGGACAGGGAGATCAGCCCCAGCATTTT
cdr3_aa: CASSPGQGDQPQHF

d_call: .
j_call: TRBJ1-1
v_call: TRBV6-5
clone_size: .
cdr3_nt: TGTGCCACCAGCGGGGGGGGAGTTTGGAACACTGAAGCTTTCTTT
cdr3_aa: CATSGGGVWNTEAFF

d_call: TRBD2
j_call: TRBJ2-2
v_call: TRBV4-1
clone_size: .
cdr3_nt: TGCGCCAGCAGCCACGTACTAGAGCGGGAGGGCGCCGGGGAGCTGTTTTTT
cdr3_aa: CASSHVLEREGAGELFF

d_call: .
j_call: TRBJ1-4
v_call: TRBV10-3
clone_size: .
cdr3_nt: TGTGCTACGGGGTTTGCAACTAATGAAAAACTGTTTTTT
cdr3_aa: CATGFATNEKLFF

d_call: TRBD1
j_call: TRBJ1-1
v_call: TRBV10-3
clone_size: .
cdr3_nt: TGTGCCATCAGGGGCCCAGGGGGGTTGAACACTGAAGCTTTCTTT
cdr3_aa: CAIRGPGGLNTEAFF

d_call: TRBD1
j_call: TRBJ1-2
v_call: TRBV12-5
clone_size: .
cdr3_nt: TGTGCTAGTGGCTACGGGACAGCTTTTTATGGCTACACCTTC
cdr3_aa: CASGYGTAFYGYTF

d_call: TRBD1
j_call: TRBJ1-4
v_call: TRBV3-1/TRBV3-2
clone_size: .
cdr3_nt: TGTGCCAGCAGCTACAGGGGTCCTAATGAAAAACTGTTTTTT
cdr3_aa: CASSYRGPNEKLFF

d_call: .
j_call: TRBJ1-4
v_call: TRBV27
clone_size: .
cdr3_nt: TGTGCCAGCAGGTTCGGACAGACAACTAATGAAAAACTGTTTTTT
cdr3_aa: CASRFGQTTNEKLFF

d_call: .
j_call: TRBJ2-1
v_call: TRBV20-1
clone_size: .
cdr3_nt: TGCAGTGCTAGAGATCGAAGGGAGGTCTTC
cdr3_aa: CSARDRREVF

d_call: .
j_call: TRBJ2-7
v_call: TRBV19
clone_size: .
cdr3_nt: TGTGCCAGTAGTATCTCCGGACAGAGCTCCTACGAGCAGTACTTC
cdr3_aa: CASSISGQSSYEQYF

d_call: .
j_call: TRBJ1-1
v_call: TRBV9
clone_size: .
cdr3_nt: TGTGCCAGCAGCGTAGAAGAGCGGAACACTGAAGCTTTCTTT
cdr3_aa: CASSVEERNTEAFF

d_call: .
j_call: TRBJ2-7
v_call: TRBV29-1
clone_size: .
cdr3_nt: TGCAGCGTTGGGGCACCTACTAGCGAGCAGTACTTC
cdr3_aa: CSVGAPTSEQYF

d_call: .
j_call: TRBJ2-2
v_call: TRBV6-5
clone_size: .
cdr3_nt: TGTGCCAGCAGTTCGCCGACTCATCGAAGCACCGGGGAGCTGTTTTTT
cdr3_aa: CASSSPTHRSTGELFF

d_call: .
j_call: TRBJ1-2
v_call: TRBV10-3
clone_size: .
cdr3_nt: TGTGCCATCAGTGCCGCCGGGGGGGCATATGGCTACACCTTC
cdr3_aa: CAISAAGGAYGYTF

d_call: .
j_call: TRBJ2-1
v_call: TRBV10-1
clone_size: .
cdr3_nt: TGCGCCAGCAGTGAGAACAGCCCAAATGAGCAGTTCTTC
cdr3_aa: CASSENSPNEQFF

d_call: TRBD1
j_call: TRBJ2-3
v_call: TRBV3-1/TRBV3-2
clone_size: .
cdr3_nt: TGTGCCAGCAGCCCGGAGGGTACAGGGGGCCGAGGAACGCAGTATTTT
cdr3_aa: CASSPEGTGGRGTQYF

d_call: TRBD1
j_call: TRBJ1-3
v_call: TRBV19
clone_size: .
cdr3_nt: TGTGCCAGTAGTAAAACTCAGGGGGGAACTGGAAACACCATATATTTT
cdr3_aa: CASSKTQGGTGNTIYF

d_call: .
j_call: TRBJ2-1
v_call: TRBV6-5
clone_size: .
cdr3_nt: TGTGCCAGCAGACCGGGACAAAACTCCTACAATGAGCAGTTCTTC
cdr3_aa: CASRPGQNSYNEQFF

d_call: .
j_call: TRBJ1-4
v_call: TRBV9
clone_size: .
cdr3_nt: TGTGCCAGCAGCGCCGGGGGGTCAACTAATGAAAAACTGTTTTTT
cdr3_aa: CASSAGGSTNEKLFF

d_call: TRBD1
j_call: TRBJ1-2
v_call: TRBV28
clone_size: .
cdr3_nt: TGTGCCAGCAGAAAGACCCGGAAGGGGGCCGACTATGGCTACACCTTC
cdr3_aa: CASRKTRKGADYGYTF